These T cell receptor beta chains were read from a single sample in a study of response to subunit inactivated influenza vaccine. TCRdb re-analysed the RT-PCR reads in MiXCR, keeping a single row per CDR3 protein. The data contain 200,000 to 300,000 distinct CDR3 sequences, more than 10% of them singletons. The specimen was non-naive T cells sorted from PBMCs, collected approximately 15 days before vaccination. Receptors originate from a man aged 50-59 years who received an inactivated influenza vaccine. Each CDR3 is given with its conserved first and last residue. D genes are given only for firm matches. Clone size is not always given. Where it is, it says once, few, many or a class for expanded clones.

>few|NA|TRBV7-9|TRBJ2-2
TGTGCCAGCAGTTGGGGCGCCGGGGAGCTGTTTTTT
CASSWGAGELFF
>NA|NA|TRBV9|TRBJ2-2
TGTGCCAGCAGCGTAGGACTAAGGGTTAACACCGGGGAGCTGTTTTTT
CASSVGLRVNTGELFF
>many|TRBD1|TRBV27|TRBJ2-3
TGTGCCAGCGGACCGAGGCAGGGGGCCTCAGATACGCAGTATTTT
CASGPRQGASDTQYF
>NA|TRBD1|TRBV4-1|TRBJ1-2
TGCGCCAGCAGCCGAACCGGGACAGGTGATTATGGCTACACCTTC
CASSRTGTGDYGYTF
>few|NA|TRBV4-3|TRBJ2-2
TGCGCCAGCAGCCGAAACCCGGGGGAGAACACCGGGGAGCTGTTTTTT
CASSRNPGENTGELFF
>NA|TRBD1|TRBV29-1|TRBJ1-1
TGCAGCGTGCAAAGACAGGGTGGCACTGAAGCTTTCTTT
CSVQRQGGTEAFF
>many|NA|TRBV12-3/TRBV12-4|TRBJ2-7
TGTGCCAGCAGTTTAGGTTCCGGGGGGCTACGGGAGCAGTACTTC
CASSLGSGGLREQYF
>many|NA|TRBV11-2|TRBJ2-2
TGTGCCAGCAGCTTAAGAGGGGGGGCGGGGGCCCCCGGGACCGGGGAGCTGTTTTTT
CASSLRGGAGAPGTGELFF
>many|NA|TRBV7-2|TRBJ2-6
TGTGCCAGCAGCAGGCAGACAGGCCCGGGATCTGGGGCCAACGTCCTGACTTTC
CASSRQTGPGSGANVLTF
>NA|NA|TRBV15|TRBJ1-2
TGTGCCACCAGCAGAGAGGGCAACTATGGCTACACCTTC
CATSREGNYGYTF
>NA|NA|TRBV6-1|TRBJ2-7
TGTGCCAGCAGTGGGAAAGGGGCCTTTCGCGAGCAGTACTTC
CASSGKGAFREQYF
>NA|TRBD1|TRBV6-5|TRBJ2-2
TGTGCCAGCAGTTACCGAGACCAGGGGGCGCGTGGGGAGCTGTTTTTT
CASSYRDQGARGELFF
>few|TRBD2|TRBV15|TRBJ2-1
TGTGCCACCAGCACCCAGCGGGAGCCTTACAATGAGCAGTTCTTC
CATSTQREPYNEQFF